What follows is one TCR beta chain and its context. Germline CDR1 reads SGHRS; CDR2 reads YFSETQ. V shed 7 bases, J shed 4 bases, and the junction held 10 bases outside the gene matches. The CDR3 length is 16 residues. The source of the sample is a study of Tregs in tolerant kidney transplant recipients. Assay used: immunoSEQ multiplex PCR; TCRdb lists only in-frame clones, some missing. This repertoire shows about 240,000 clones, about 86% found once; its top ten account for around 0.6%. This TCR derives from a human donor in good health. Material: CD4+ T cells from blood. The chain links TRBV5-1 to TRBJ1-4; 10 positions match TRBD1. The CDR3: CASSPGQGRGNEKLFF. CDR3 DNA sequence: TGCGCCAGCTCCCCGGGACAGGGGAGGGGTAATGAAAAACTGTTTTTT.